This T cell receptor (beta chain) is drawn from a study of shared T cell receptors in the human thymus. Sequenced by immunoSEQ multiplex PCR; TCRdb stores in-frame clones only, minus some. The table lists 700,000 or so clones, 70% to 90% of them singletons. Trimming removed 2 bases at V and 5 bases at J, with 10 bases between. The CDR3 has 14 residues. In germline, CDR1 is MDHEN, CDR2 SYDVKM. This sample was also put to use in a study of human thymus T cells. That work adds: It was healthy Finnish infants having corrective surgery for congenital heart defects who were the donors. Thymus specimens were resections from corrective heart surgery. Thymic and blood repertoires seemed to show skewed V and J gene use. Thymic TCR repertoires of unrelated people reportedly overlapped highly.

This clonotype was obtained from a girl under three years old with a congenital heart defect. The genes are TRBV28 and TRBJ1-5; D call uncertain. The specimen was thymocytes. This CDR3 reads CASSLRALDQPQHF. CDR3 nucleotide sequence: TGTGCCAGCAGTTTAAGGGCACTAGATCAGCCCCAGCATTTT.